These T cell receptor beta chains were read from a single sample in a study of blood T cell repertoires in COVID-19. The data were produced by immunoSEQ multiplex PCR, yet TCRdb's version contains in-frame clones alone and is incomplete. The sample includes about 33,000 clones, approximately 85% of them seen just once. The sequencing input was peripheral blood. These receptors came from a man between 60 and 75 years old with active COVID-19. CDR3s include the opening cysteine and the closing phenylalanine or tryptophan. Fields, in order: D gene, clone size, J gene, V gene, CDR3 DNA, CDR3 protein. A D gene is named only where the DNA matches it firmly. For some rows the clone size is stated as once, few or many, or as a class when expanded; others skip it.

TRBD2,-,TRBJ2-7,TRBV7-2,TGTGCCAGCAGTTTCGTTGGGACTAGCGGGAGCTACGAGCAGTACTTC,CASSFVGTSGSYEQYF
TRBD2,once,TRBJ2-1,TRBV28,TGTGCCAGCAAGAGCGGGAGGGCCTATAGTGAGCAGTTCTTC,CASKSGRAYSEQFF
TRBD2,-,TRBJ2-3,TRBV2,TGTGCCAGCAGTGCCGGGACTAGCGGGACCCGTCCCACAGCCCAGTATTTT,CASSAGTSGTRPTAQYF
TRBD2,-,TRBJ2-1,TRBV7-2,TGTGCCAGCAGACCTAACCCTCTAGCGGCATTCTACAATGAGCAGTTCTTC,CASRPNPLAAFYNEQFF
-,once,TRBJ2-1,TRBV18,TGTGCCAGCTCACCATTAAGGACTAATGAGCAGTTCTTC,CASSPLRTNEQFF
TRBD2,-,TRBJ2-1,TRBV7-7,TGTGCCAGCAGCCCCGGAAGCGGGAGAATAAATGAGCAGTTCTTC,CASSPGSGRINEQFF
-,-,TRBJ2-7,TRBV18,TGTGCCAGCTCACCAGCTCAGGGTGCGCGTTCACCCTACGAGCAGTACTTC,CASSPAQGARSPYEQYF
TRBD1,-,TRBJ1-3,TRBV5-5,TGTGCCAGCAGCCTGACAGGGTCGTCTGGAAACACCATATATTTT,CASSLTGSSGNTIYF
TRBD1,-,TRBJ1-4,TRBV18,TGTGCCAGCTCACCGCAGGAACAGGGGAAGAAAAGGGCAACTAATGAAAAACTGTTTTTT,CASSPQEQGKKRATNEKLFF
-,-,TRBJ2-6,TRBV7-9,TGTGCCAGCAGCGACCATAAGAGGGGGAGATCGTCTGGGGCCAACGTCCTGACTTTC,CASSDHKRGRSSGANVLTF
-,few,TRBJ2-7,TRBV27,TGTGCCAGCAGTCTCCCCTCCTACGAGCAGTACTTC,CASSLPSYEQYF
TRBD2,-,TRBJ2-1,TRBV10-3,TGTGCCATCAGTGGGCGGGAGGGACTAGCGGGATACGATGAGCAGTTCTTC,CAISGREGLAGYDEQFF
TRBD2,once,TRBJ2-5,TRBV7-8,TGTGCCAGCAGCTTGACTAGCGGGGCCCCCCAACGGGACCAGTACTTC,CASSLTSGAPQRDQYF
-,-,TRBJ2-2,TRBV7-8,TGTGCCAGCAGCCACCGTGAGACCGGGGAGCTGTTTTTT,CASSHRETGELFF
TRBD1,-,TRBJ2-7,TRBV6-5,TGTGCCAGCAGCCCGACAGGGGGTAAAGGGTACGAGCAGTACTTC,CASSPTGGKGYEQYF
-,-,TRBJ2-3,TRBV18,TGTGCCAGCCAACCCGGGGATACGCAGTATTTT,CASQPGDTQYF
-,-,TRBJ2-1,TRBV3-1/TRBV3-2,TGTGCCAGCAGCCAAGGGGAGACCGGGTACAATGAGCAGTTCTTC,CASSQGETGYNEQFF
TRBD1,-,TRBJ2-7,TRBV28,TGTGCCAGCAGTTTGGGCGGGACAGGGACTTTCCAGCAGTACTTC,CASSLGGTGTFQQYF
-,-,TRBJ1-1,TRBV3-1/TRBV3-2,TGTGCCAGCAAACACAGCGGGACTGAAGCTTTCTTT,CASKHSGTEAFF
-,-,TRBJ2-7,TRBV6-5,TGTGCCAGCAGTTACCCGACAGGTAGCTCCTACGAGCAGTACTTC,CASSYPTGSSYEQYF
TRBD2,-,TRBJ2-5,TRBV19,TGTGCCAGTAGTATAGGGGAGGGTGATTTGGAGACCCAGTACTTC,CASSIGEGDLETQYF
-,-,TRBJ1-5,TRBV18,TGTGCCAGCTCACTGAGACAGCGTGAAGTCAATCCCCAGCATTTT,CASSLRQREVNPQHF
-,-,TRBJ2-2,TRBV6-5,TGTGCCAGCACTTTGGAGGGATACACCGGGGAGCTGTTTTTT,CASTLEGYTGELFF
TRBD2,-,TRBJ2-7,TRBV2,TGTGCCAGCAGCGACCTAGCGGGGATCTACGAGCAGTACTTC,CASSDLAGIYEQYF
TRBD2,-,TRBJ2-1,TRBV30,TGTGCCTGGACGGGGGGGCTAGCTGGGTTGCGGTTACAGGGCGATGAGCAGTTCTTC,CAWTGGLAGLRLQGDEQFF
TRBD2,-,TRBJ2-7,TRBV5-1,TGCGCCAGCAGCAGGGGACTAATCTCCTACGAGCAGTACTTC,CASSRGLISYEQYF
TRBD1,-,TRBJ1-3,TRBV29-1,TGCAGCGTGACAGGGAGATCTGGAAACACCATATATTTT,CSVTGRSGNTIYF
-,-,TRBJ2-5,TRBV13,TGTGCCAGCAGCGGCGGGCAGCTATCTAAAGAGACCCAGTACTTC,CASSGGQLSKETQYF
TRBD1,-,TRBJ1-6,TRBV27,TGTGCCAGCAGCCCAACGTGGGACAGTAATTCACCCCTCCACTTT,CASSPTWDSNSPLHF
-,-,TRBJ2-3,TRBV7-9,TGTGCCAGCAGCTTTCGCGGGATATCAGATACGCAGTATTTT,CASSFRGISDTQYF
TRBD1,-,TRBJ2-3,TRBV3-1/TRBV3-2,TGTGCCAGCAGCCTGGTGAAGGGACAGGGAACAGATACGCAGTATTTT,CASSLVKGQGTDTQYF
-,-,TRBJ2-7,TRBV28,TGTGCCAGCAGTCCTCCTGGTTCAGTTTCCTACGAGCAGTACTTC,CASSPPGSVSYEQYF
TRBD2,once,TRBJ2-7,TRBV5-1,TGCGCCAGCAGCTTGTATGGACTAGCGGGAGGGCCCCCCTCCTACGAGCAGTACTTC,CASSLYGLAGGPPSYEQYF
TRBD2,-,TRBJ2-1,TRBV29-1,TGCAGCTCTTGGGTCGGGAGGGGGAACAATGAGCAGTTCTTC,CSSWVGRGNNEQFF
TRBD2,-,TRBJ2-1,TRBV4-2,TGTGCCAGCAGTCCTAGCGGGAGGGGCTCCTACAATGAGCAGTTCTTC,CASSPSGRGSYNEQFF
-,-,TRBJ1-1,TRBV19,TGTGCCAGTAAGCGCGGGACGTTGAACACTGAAGCTTTCTTT,CASKRGTLNTEAFF
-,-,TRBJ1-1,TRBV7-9,TGTGCCAGCAGCCCCATGAACACTGAAGCTTTCTTT,CASSPMNTEAFF
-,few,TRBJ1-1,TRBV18,TGTGCCAGCTCACCACCGGGGGGGCAGAGGACTGAAGCTTTCTTT,CASSPPGGQRTEAFF
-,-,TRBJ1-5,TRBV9,TGTGCCAGCAGCGCCGGACAGAGCAATCAGCCCCAGCATTTT,CASSAGQSNQPQHF
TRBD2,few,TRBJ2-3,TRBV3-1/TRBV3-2,TGTGCCAGCACCAGCGGGAGTGCAACAGATACGCAGTATTTT,CASTSGSATDTQYF
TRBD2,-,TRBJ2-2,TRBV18,TGTGCCAGCTCACCTAGCGGGCCTAACACCGGGGAGCTGTTTTTT,CASSPSGPNTGELFF
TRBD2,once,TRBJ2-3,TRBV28,TGTGCCAGCAGTTTTCTAGCGGAGGCCACAGATACGCAGTATTTT,CASSFLAEATDTQYF
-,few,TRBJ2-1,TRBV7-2,TGTGCCAGCAGCTTCCCGGGAGTCTACAATGAGCAGTTCTTC,CASSFPGVYNEQFF
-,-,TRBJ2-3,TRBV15,TGTGCCACCAGCACCCTAGCCACAGATACGCAGTATTTT,CATSTLATDTQYF
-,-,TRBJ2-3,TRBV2,TGTGCCAGGGCTAGCGACACAGATACGCAGTATTTT,CARASDTDTQYF
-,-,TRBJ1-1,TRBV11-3,TGTGCCAGCAGCGCAGGCTGGAACACTGAAGCTTTCTTT,CASSAGWNTEAFF
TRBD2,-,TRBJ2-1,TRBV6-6,TGTGCCAGCAGTGCCCAAGCGGGAGGCCTCAGCAATGAGCAGTTCTTC,CASSAQAGGLSNEQFF
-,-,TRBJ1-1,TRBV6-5,TGTGCCAGCAGTTACGCAGGGAAGGGTAAGAACACTGAAGCTTTCTTT,CASSYAGKGKNTEAFF
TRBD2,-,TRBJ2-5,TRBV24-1,TGTGCCACCAGTGACGCGGACGATCGGGAGGCGAAGACCCAGTACTTC,CATSDADDREAKTQYF
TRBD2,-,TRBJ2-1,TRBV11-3,TGTGCCAGCAGCTTAGATGTCTCTAGCGGAGGCGGCGTCTTC,CASSLDVSSGGGVF
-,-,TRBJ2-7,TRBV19,TGTGCCAGTAGTAAGGGCGGGTCCTACGAGCAGTACTTC,CASSKGGSYEQYF
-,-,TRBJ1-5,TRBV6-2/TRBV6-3,TGTGCCAGCAGTTTGGGGGTGGAGGGCCAGCCCCAGCATTTT,CASSLGVEGQPQHF
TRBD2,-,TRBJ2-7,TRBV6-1,TGTGCCAGCAGTGCAAGGCCGGGACTAGTTGTCCACGAGCAGTACTTC,CASSARPGLVVHEQYF
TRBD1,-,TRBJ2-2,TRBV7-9,TGTGCCAGCAGCTTAGGGACAGGGGTGACCGGGGAGCTGTTTTTT,CASSLGTGVTGELFF
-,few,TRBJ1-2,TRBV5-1,TGCGCCAGCAGCTTGGGACAGCTATATGGCTACACCTTC,CASSLGQLYGYTF
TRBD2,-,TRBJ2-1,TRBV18,TGTGCCAGCTCACCCTGGACTAGCGGGAGAGAGCTATACAATGAGCAGTTCTTC,CASSPWTSGRELYNEQFF
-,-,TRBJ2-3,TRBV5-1,TGCGCCAGCAGCTTGGCGACTAGAAACGCAGATACGCAGTATTTT,CASSLATRNADTQYF
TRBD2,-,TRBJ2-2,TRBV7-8,TGTGCCAGCAGCTTATTCCTAGCGGGAGGGCGCACCGGGGAGCTGTTTTTT,CASSLFLAGGRTGELFF
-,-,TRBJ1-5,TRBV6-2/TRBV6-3,TGTGCCAGCAGCGACTTTGGAAGCAATCAGCCCCAGCATTTT,CASSDFGSNQPQHF